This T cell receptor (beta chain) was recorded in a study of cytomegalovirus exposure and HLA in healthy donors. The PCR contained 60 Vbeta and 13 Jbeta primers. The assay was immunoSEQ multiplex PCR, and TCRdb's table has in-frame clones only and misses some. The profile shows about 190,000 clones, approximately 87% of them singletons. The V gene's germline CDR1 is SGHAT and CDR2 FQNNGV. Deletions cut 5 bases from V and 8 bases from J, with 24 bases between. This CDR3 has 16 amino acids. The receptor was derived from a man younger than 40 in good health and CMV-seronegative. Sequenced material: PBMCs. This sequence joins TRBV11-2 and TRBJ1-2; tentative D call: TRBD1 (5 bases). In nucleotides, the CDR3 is TGTGCCAGCAGCCCATCCAACCGGGGGAAAGAGGACGGCTACACCTTC. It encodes CASSPSNRGKEDGYTF.